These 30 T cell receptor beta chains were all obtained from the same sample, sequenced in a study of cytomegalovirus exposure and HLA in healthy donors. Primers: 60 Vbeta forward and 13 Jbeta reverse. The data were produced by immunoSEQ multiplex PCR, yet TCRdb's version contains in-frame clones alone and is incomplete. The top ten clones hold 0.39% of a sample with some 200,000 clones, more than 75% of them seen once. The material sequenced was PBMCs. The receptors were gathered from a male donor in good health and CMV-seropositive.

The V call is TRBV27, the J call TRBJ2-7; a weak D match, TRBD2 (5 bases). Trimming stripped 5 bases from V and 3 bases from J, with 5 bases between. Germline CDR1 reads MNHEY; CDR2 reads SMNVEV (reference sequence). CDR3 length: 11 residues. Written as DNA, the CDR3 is TGTGCCAGCAGTGACTACTACGAGCAGTACTTC. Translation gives CASSDYYEQYF.

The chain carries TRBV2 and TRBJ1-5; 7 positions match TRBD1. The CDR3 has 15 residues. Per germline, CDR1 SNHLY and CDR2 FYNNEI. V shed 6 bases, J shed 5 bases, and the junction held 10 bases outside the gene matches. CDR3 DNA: TGTGCCAGCAGCGGCCGACAGGGAGCTTATCAGCCCCAGCATTTT. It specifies CASSGRQGAYQPQHF.

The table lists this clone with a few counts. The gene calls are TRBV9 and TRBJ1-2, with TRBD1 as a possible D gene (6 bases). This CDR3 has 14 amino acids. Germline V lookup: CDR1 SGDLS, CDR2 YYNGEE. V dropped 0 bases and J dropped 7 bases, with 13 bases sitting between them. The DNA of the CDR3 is TGTGCCAGCAGCGTAGAGGTGGGGGCGGCTGGCTACACCTTC. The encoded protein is CASSVEVGAAGYTF.

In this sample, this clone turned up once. The CDR3 region has the DNA TGTGCCAGTAGCGGGACAGGGGGCATTACCGGGGAGCTGTTTTTT. Protein product: CASSGTGGITGELFF. The J gene is TRBJ2-2, the V gene TRBV19; 12 positions match TRBD1. Trimming removed 6 bases from V and 5 bases from J; junction bases left unmatched: 4. Per the germline V gene, CDR1 is LNHDA and CDR2 is SQIVND (reference sequence). The CDR3 length is 15 residues.

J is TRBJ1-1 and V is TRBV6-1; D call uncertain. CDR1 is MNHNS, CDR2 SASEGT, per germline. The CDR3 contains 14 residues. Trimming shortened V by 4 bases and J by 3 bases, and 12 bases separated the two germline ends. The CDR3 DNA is TGTGCCAGCAGTGGGCTCGCAGGCCACACTGAAGCTTTCTTT. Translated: CASSGLAGHTEAFF.

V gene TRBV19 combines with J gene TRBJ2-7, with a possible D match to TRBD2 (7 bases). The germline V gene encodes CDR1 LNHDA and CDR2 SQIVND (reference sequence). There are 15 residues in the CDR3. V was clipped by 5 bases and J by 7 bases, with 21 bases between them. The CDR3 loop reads CASSRGGERTQEQYF. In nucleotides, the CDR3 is TGTGCCAGTAGTCGAGGGGGGGAAAGAACGCAAGAGCAGTACTTC.

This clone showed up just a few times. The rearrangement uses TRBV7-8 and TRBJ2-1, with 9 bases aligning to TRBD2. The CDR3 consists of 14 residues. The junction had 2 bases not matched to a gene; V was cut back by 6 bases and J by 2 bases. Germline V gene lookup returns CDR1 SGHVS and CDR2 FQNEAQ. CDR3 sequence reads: CASRIAGAYNEQFF. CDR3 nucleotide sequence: TGTGCCAGCAGAATAGCGGGGGCCTACAATGAGCAGTTCTTC.

Here the CDR3 reads CAISLTITSGTYNEQFF. In DNA form, the CDR3 reads TGTGCCATCAGTCTGACCATAACTAGCGGTACCTACAATGAGCAGTTCTTC. The chain has TRBV10-3 and TRBJ2-1, with 8 bases identical to TRBD2. CDR3 length: 17 amino acids. Germline V gene sequence: CDR1 ENHRY, CDR2 SYGVKD. Germline trimming cut 5 bases from V and 2 bases from J; bases unmatched to any gene: 11.

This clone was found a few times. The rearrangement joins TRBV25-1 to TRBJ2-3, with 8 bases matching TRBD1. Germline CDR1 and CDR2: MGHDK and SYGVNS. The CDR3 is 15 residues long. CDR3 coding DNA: TGTGCTACAGCTAGACAGGGGAGACCCACAGATACGCAGTATTTT. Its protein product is CATARQGRPTDTQYF.

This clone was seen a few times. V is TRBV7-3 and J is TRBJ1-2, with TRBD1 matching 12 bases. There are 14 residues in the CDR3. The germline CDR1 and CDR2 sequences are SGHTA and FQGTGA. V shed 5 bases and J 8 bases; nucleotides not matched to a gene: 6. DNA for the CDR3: TGTGCCAGCAGCCGAACCGGGACAGGGGGCGGCTACACCTTC. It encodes CASSRTGTGGGYTF.

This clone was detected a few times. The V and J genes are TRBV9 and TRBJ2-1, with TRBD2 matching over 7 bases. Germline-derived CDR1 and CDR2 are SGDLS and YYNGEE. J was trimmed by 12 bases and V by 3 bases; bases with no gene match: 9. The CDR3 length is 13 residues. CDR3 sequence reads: CASSEIAGLWQFF. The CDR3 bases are TGTGCCAGCAGCGAAATAGCGGGCCTATGGCAGTTCTTC.

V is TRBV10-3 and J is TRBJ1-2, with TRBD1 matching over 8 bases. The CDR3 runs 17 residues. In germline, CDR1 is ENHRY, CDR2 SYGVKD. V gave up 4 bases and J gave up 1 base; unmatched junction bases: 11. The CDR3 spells CAISGSQGASDNYGYTF. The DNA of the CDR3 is TGTGCCATCAGTGGGTCCCAGGGGGCAAGTGATAACTATGGCTACACCTTC.

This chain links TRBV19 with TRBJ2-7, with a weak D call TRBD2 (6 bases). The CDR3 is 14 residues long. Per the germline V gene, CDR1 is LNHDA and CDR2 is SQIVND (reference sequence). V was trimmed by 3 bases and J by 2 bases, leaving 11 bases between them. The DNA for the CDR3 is TGTGCCAGTAGTATCGGAGGGTTGACCTACGAGCAGTACTTC. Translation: CASSIGGLTYEQYF.

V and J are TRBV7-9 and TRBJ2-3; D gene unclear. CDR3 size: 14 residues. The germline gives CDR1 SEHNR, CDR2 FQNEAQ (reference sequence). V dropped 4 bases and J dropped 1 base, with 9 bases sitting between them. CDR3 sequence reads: CASSSRLRTDTQYF. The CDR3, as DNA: TGTGCCAGCAGCTCCAGGCTGCGCACAGATACGCAGTATTTT.

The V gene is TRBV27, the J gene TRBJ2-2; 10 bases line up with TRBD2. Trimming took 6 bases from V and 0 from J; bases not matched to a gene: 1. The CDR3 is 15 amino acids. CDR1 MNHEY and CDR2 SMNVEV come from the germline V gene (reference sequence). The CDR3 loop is CASRLAGANTGELFF. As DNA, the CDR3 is TGTGCCAGCAGGCTAGCGGGAGCGAACACCGGGGAGCTGTTTTTT.

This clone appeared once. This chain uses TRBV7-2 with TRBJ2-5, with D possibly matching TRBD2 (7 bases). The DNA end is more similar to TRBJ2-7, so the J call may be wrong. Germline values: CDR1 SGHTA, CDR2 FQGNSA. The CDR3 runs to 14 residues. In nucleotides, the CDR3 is TGTGCCAGCAGCCGGGGGGCGAGCTCCTACGAGCAGTACTTC. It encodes CASSRGASSYEQYF.

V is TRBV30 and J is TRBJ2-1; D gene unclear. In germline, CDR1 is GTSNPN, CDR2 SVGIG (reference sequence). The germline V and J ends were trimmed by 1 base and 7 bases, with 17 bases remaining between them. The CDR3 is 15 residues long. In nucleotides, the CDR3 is TGTGCCTGGAGTGACCCCCTCCTCCAGGCTAATGAGCAGTTCTTC. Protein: CAWSDPLLQANEQFF.

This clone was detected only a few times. CDR3 loop: CASSPRKGVAQHF. The CDR3 DNA reads TGTGCCAGCAGCCCACGGAAGGGGGTGGCCCAGCATTTT. V is TRBV7-9 and J is TRBJ1-5; TRBD1 is a possible D gene (6 bases). The CDR3 sequence is 13 residues long. Between the trimmed V and J ends, which lost 5 bases and 11 bases, there was a span of 16 bases. Germline-derived CDR1 and CDR2 are SEHNR and FQNEAQ (reference sequence).

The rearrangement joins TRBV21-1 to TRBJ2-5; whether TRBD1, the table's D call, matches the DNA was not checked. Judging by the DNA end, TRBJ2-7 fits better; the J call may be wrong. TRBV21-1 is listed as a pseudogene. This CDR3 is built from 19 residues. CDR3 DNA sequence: TGTGCCAGCAGCGCCCCCGGGACAGGGGTCCTCCATAGCTCCTACGAGCAGTACTTC. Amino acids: CASSAPGTGVLHSSYEQYF.

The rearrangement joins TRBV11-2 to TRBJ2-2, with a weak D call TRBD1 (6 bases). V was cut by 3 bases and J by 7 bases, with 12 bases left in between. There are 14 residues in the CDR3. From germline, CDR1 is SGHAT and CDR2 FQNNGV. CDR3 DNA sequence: TGTGCCAGCAGCTTCGAACAGGGTAACGGGGAGCTGTTTTTT. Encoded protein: CASSFEQGNGELFF.

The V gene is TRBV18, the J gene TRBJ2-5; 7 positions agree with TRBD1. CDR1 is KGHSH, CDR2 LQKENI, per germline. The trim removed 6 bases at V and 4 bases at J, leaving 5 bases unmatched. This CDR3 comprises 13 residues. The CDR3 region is CASSPGQRETQYF. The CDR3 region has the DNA TGTGCCAGCTCGCCGGGACAGCGAGAGACCCAGTACTTC.

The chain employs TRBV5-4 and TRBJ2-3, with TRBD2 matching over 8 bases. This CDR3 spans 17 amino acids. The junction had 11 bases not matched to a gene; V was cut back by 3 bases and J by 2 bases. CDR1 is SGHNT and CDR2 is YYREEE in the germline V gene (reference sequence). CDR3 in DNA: TGTGCCAGCAGCTGGGGGGGGAGCGGGAGAGCCACAGATACGCAGTATTTT. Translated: CASSWGGSGRATDTQYF. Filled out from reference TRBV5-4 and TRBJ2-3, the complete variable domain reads ETGVTQSPTHLIKTRGQQVTLRCSSQSGHNTVSWYQQALGQGPQFIFQYYREEENGRGNFPPRFSGLQFPNYSSELNVNALELDDSALYLCASSWGGSGRATDTQYFGPGTRLTVL.

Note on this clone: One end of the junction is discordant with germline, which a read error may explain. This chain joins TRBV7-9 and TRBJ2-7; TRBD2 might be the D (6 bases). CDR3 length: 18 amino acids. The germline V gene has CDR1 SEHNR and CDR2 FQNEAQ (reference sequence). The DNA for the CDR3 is TGTGCCAGCAGTTTAGTTATAAGGGACTCTGGAGCCACCTACGAGCAGTACTTC. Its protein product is CASSLVIRDSGATYEQYF.

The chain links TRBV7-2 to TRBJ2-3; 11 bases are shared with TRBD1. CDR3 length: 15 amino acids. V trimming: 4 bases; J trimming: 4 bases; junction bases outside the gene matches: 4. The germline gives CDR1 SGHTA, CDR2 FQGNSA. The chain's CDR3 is CASSSRDRGSDTQYF. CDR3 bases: TGTGCCAGCAGCTCCCGGGACAGGGGGTCAGATACGCAGTATTTT.

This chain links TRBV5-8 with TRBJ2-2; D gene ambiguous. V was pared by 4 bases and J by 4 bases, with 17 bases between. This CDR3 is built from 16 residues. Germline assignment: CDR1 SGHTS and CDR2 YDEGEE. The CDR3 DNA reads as TGTGCCAGCAGCCTACCCCGGTTTCGGAGCACCGGGGAGCTGTTTTTT. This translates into CASSLPRFRSTGELFF.

CDR3 sequence: CASSLREDYGYTF. The CDR3 region has the DNA TGTGCCAGCAGCCTCAGGGAAGACTATGGCTACACCTTC. The chain combines TRBV14 with TRBJ1-2; tentative D call: TRBD1 (5 bases). Germline assignment: CDR1 SGHDN and CDR2 FVKESK. The CDR3 has 13 amino acids. Trimming stripped 4 bases from V and 3 bases from J, with 9 bases between. Looking up the rest from reference TRBV14 and TRBJ1-2 gives the full variable domain: EAGVTQFPSHSVIEKGQTVTLRCDPISGHDNLYWYRRVMGKEIKFLLHFVKESKQDESGMPNNRFLAERTGGTYSTLKVQPAELEDSGVYFCASSLREDYGYTFGSGTRLTVV.

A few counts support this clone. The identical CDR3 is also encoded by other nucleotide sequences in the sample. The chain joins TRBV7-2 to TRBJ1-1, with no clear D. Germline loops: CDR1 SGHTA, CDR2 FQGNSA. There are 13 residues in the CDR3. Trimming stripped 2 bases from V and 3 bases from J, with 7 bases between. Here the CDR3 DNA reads TGTGCCAGCAGCTTACCGGGGTACACTGAAGCTTTCTTT. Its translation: CASSLPGYTEAFF.

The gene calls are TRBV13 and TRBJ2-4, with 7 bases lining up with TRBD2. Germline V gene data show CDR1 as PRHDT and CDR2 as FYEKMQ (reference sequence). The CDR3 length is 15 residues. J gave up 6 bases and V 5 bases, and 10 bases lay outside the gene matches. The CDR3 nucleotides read TGTGCCAGCAGCCGGCCGGGACTACCTCCAAACATTCAGTACTTC. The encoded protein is CASSRPGLPPNIQYF.

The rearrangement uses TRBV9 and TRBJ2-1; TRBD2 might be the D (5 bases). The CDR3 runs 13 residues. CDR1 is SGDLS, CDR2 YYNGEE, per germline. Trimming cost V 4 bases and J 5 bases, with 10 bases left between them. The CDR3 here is CASSPGVHNEQFF. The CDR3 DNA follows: TGTGCCAGCAGCCCCGGGGTTCACAATGAGCAGTTCTTC.

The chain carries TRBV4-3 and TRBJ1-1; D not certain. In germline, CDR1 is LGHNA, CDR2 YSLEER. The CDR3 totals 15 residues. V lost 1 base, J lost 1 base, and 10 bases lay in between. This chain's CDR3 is CASSQGVAPNTEAFF. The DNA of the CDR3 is TGCGCCAGCAGCCAAGGAGTTGCCCCGAACACTGAAGCTTTCTTT.